These T cell receptor beta chains were read from a single sample in a study of cytomegalovirus exposure and HLA in healthy donors. Repertoires were generated with immunoSEQ multiplex PCR, while TCRdb's copy carries only in-frame clones and drops some. The sample carries 100,000 to 150,000 clones, about 82% recorded once. Sequenced material: PBMCs. The receptor set was obtained from a man aged 45-65 years in good health and CMV-seronegative. The CDR3 runs from the conserved cysteine through the conserved F or W. D genes are given only for firm matches. Not all rows give a size; the values are once, few, many and, for expanded clones, a class.

abundance	v_gene	len	j_gene	d_gene	CDR3nt	CDR3aa
.	TRBV4-3	16	TRBJ2-3	.	TGCGCCAGCAGCCAAGAACGGGGGATTGGCACAGATACGCAGTATTTT	CASSQERGIGTDTQYF
.	TRBV7-8	15	TRBJ1-5	.	TGTGCCAGCAGCTCAGGACATCTTGGCAATCAGCCCCAGCATTTT	CASSSGHLGNQPQHF
once	TRBV5-5	14	TRBJ2-7	TRBD2	TGTGCCAGCAGCCCGGGACTAGCGGGGAACGAGCAGTACTTC	CASSPGLAGNEQYF
.	TRBV5-4	15	TRBJ1-1	TRBD1	TGTGCCAGCAGCAACAGGACAGGGCCGAACACTGAAGCTTTCTTT	CASSNRTGPNTEAFF
.	TRBV4-1	18	TRBJ2-7	TRBD1	TGCGCCAGCAGCCCAAGGTCCCGAGAGGGGGCCATAGGCTACGAGCAGTACTTC	CASSPRSREGAIGYEQYF
.	TRBV9	17	TRBJ2-3	TRBD2	TGTGCCAGCAGCCTACTCGGACTAGACCTCAGCACAGATACGCAGTATTTT	CASSLLGLDLSTDTQYF
.	TRBV7-9	17	TRBJ1-1	.	TGTGCCAGCAGCTTGGCCCCACAGGGAAAATTGAACACTGAAGCTTTCTTT	CASSLAPQGKLNTEAFF
.	TRBV5-1	15	TRBJ2-2	TRBD1	TGCGCCAGCAGCACAGGGGGCTTCGACACCGGGGAGCTGTTTTTT	CASSTGGFDTGELFF
.	TRBV6-5	16	TRBJ1-6	.	TGTGCCAGCAGTTACTCCGGCCGGAGTGGATATTCACCCCTCCACTTT	CASSYSGRSGYSPLHF
few	TRBV19	14	TRBJ1-2	.	TGTGCCAGTAGTTCCCGACAGCCTGTTGGGGGCTACACCTTC	CASSSRQPVGGYTF
.	TRBV4-2	16	TRBJ2-1	TRBD2	TGTGCCAGCAGCCTTGGGGCGGGGGGTCCCTACAATGAGCAGTTCTTC	CASSLGAGGPYNEQFF
.	TRBV11-2	14	TRBJ1-1	.	TGTGCCAGCAGCGACTCGGACAGACTTCGAATGGCTTTCTTT	CASSDSDRLRMAFF
.	TRBV28	14	TRBJ1-5	.	TGTGCCAGCACTAAAAAAGGGGTTTGGCAGCCCCAGCATTTT	CASTKKGVWQPQHF
once	TRBV4-1	16	TRBJ1-2	TRBD1	TGCGCCAGCAGCCAAGATGGACAGGGGGCGGTTTTTCCCGCCACCTTC	CASSQDGQGAVFPATF
.	TRBV6-5	14	TRBJ1-1	.	TGTGCCAGCAGTTACACCGCGGCTAACACTGAAGCTTTCTTT	CASSYTAANTEAFF
few	TRBV6-6	14	TRBJ1-1	.	TGTGCCAGCAGTTACGCCGGGGGAAACACTGAAGCTTTCTTT	CASSYAGGNTEAFF
once	TRBV5-4	16	TRBJ2-1	.	TGTGCCAGCAGCTTGGCTGCAGGGGCGGCCTACAATGAGCAGTTCTTC	CASSLAAGAAYNEQFF
once	TRBV7-9	14	TRBJ1-4	TRBD1	TGTGCCAGCAGCCCCGGGACAGGGAATGAAAAACTGTTTTTT	CASSPGTGNEKLFF
.	TRBV5-1	14	TRBJ1-6	TRBD1	TGCGCCAGCAGCCCGGGACAGAACGGTTCACCCCTCCACTTT	CASSPGQNGSPLHF
.	TRBV5-4	16	TRBJ2-5	TRBD2	TGTGCCAGCAGCTACGGTAGCGGGGGGGATGGCGAGACCCAGTACTTC	CASSYGSGGDGETQYF
once	TRBV6-1	17	TRBJ1-1	.	TGTGCCAGCAGTGACGCGAGAGGTACCATCGAGAACACTGAAGCTTTCTTT	CASSDARGTIENTEAFF
once	TRBV20-1	11	TRBJ2-2	.	TGCAGTGCTAGTCCTACCGGGGAGCTGTTTTTT	CSASPTGELFF
.	TRBV6-1	14	TRBJ1-5	.	TGTGCCAGCAGTGAACAGGCGTTCAATCAGCCCCAGCATTTT	CASSEQAFNQPQHF
few	TRBV5-1	14	TRBJ1-2	TRBD1	TGCGCCAGCAGCCCGAGGACAGGGGGCTATGGCTACACCTTC	CASSPRTGGYGYTF
.	TRBV6-1	15	TRBJ1-4	TRBD1	TGTGCCAGCAGCGGGGACAGGGCTGGTAATGAAAAACTGTTTTTT	CASSGDRAGNEKLFF
.	TRBV5-1	15	TRBJ1-4	TRBD1	TGCGCCAGCAGCTTCGGACAGGGGGCGAACGAAAAACTGTTTTTT	CASSFGQGANEKLFF
.	TRBV7-9	15	TRBJ1-1	.	TGTGCCAGCAGCTTAGCCCCCCAACCCGGCACTGAAGCTTTCTTT	CASSLAPQPGTEAFF
.	TRBV18	12	TRBJ1-3	.	TGTGCCAGCTCACCTGCCTCGGGGAGTACTGACTTT	CASSPASGSTDF
.	TRBV13	13	TRBJ1-1	.	TGTGCCAGCAGCTTGACAGTGAACACTGAAGCTTTCTTT	CASSLTVNTEAFF
.	TRBV21-1	16	TRBJ1-5	.	TGTGCCAGCAGTCCTAAAATGACAGGCTGCAATCAGCCCCAGCATTTT	CASSPKMTGCNQPQHF
.	TRBV9	14	TRBJ1-1	TRBD1	TGTGCCAGCAGCGCCAGACAGGGAACCACTGAAGCTTTCTTT	CASSARQGTTEAFF
once	TRBV5-4	16	TRBJ1-1	TRBD1	TGTGCCAGCAGTTTCCACCTGTCCCAGGGGGGAACTGAAGCTTTCTTT	CASSFHLSQGGTEAFF
.	TRBV19	14	TRBJ1-2	TRBD1	TGTGCCAGTACTCAGGGGACAGTCAACTATGGCTACACCTTC	CASTQGTVNYGYTF
once	TRBV10-1	13	TRBJ1-1	.	TGCGCCAGTAGACAGTTCATGAACACTGAAGCTTTCTTT	CASRQFMNTEAFF
.	TRBV7-2	16	TRBJ2-7	TRBD2	TGTGCCAGCAGTACTAGCGGGGGGGCCGAGGCGCACGAGCAGTACTTC	CASSTSGGAEAHEQYF
.	TRBV7-8	16	TRBJ1-1	TRBD1	TGTGCCAGCAGCCTAAGACAGGGGGACATGAACACTGAAGCTTTCTTT	CASSLRQGDMNTEAFF
few	TRBV4-2	15	TRBJ1-4	TRBD1	TGTGCCAGCAGCCAGCGACAGGGATTTAATGAAAAACTGTTTTTT	CASSQRQGFNEKLFF
.	TRBV7-9	16	TRBJ2-1	.	TGTTCCAGCAGCGAGAAGTACCGGGACATCTACAATGAGCAGTTCTTC	CSSSEKYRDIYNEQFF
.	TRBV7-9	19	TRBJ1-5	.	TGTTCCAGCAGCTTAGACCGAAATTATGTACAGGGTGTTCCTCAGCCCCAGCATTTT	CSSSLDRNYVQGVPQPQHF
few	TRBV5-6	15	TRBJ1-1	.	TGTGCCAGCAGCTTGGGGGGCCACATGAACACTGAAGCTTTCTTT	CASSLGGHMNTEAFF
once	TRBV4-2	16	TRBJ1-6	.	TGTGCCAGCAGCCAAGGGTGGGCAGGGGATAATTCACCCCTCCACTTT	CASSQGWAGDNSPLHF
.	TRBV5-1	15	TRBJ2-1	TRBD2	TGCGCCAGCAGCTCCACTAGCGGGGGAATTAATGAGCAGTTCTTC	CASSSTSGGINEQFF
.	TRBV27	15	TRBJ1-4	TRBD1	TGTGCCAGCAGTCCCCCAGGGACAGTTAATGAAAAACTGTTTTTT	CASSPPGTVNEKLFF
.	TRBV10-3	13	TRBJ1-3	.	TGTGCCATCAACGAGCCCCCTGGAAACACCATATATTTT	CAINEPPGNTIYF
.	TRBV7-8	16	TRBJ1-5	.	TGTGCCAGCAGCAAATCGACAGGTCTGAGCAATCAGCCCCAGCATTTT	CASSKSTGLSNQPQHF